This T cell receptor (beta chain) was sequenced for a study of cytomegalovirus exposure and HLA in healthy donors. Turning to this clone: Its antigen is not identified.

Data came from immunoSEQ multiplex PCR; TCRdb stores just in-frame clones and leaves some out. This table holds under 250,000 clones, 80% to 90% found once. Study observations and caveats: According to a subsequent analysis, TCR clusters from the first cohort were inclined to appear together in the 90 to 150 validation repertoires.

The germline V gene has CDR1 SGHRS and CDR2 YFSETQ. Trimming shortened V by 4 bases and J by 9 bases, and 19 bases separated the two germline ends. CDR3 length: 15 amino acids. The V call is TRBV5-1, the J call TRBJ2-2; a weak D match, TRBD1 (5 bases). Sequencing was done on a sample of PBMCs. This sequence was found in a man between 18 and 35 years old in good health and CMV-seronegative. CDR3 sequence reads: CASSPTATVSRELFF. In DNA, the CDR3 is TGCGCCAGCAGCCCAACTGCGACAGTTTCCAGGGAGCTGTTTTTT.